Listed here is a single T cell receptor (beta chain). The sample is drawn from a study of tumor T cells in aggressive B-cell lymphoma. The V gene lost 5 bases and the J gene lost 0 bases, with 10 bases spanning the gap. Germline V gene lookup returns CDR1 ENHRY and CDR2 SYGVKD. CDR3 length: 14 residues. Here immunoSEQ multiplex PCR was the method, and the copy in TCRdb shows in-frame clones only, minus some. The table has approximately 6,800 clones, roughly 86% seen once. The specimen sequenced was tumor tissue. The chain links TRBV10-3 to TRBJ1-2, with TRBD1 as a possible D gene (6 bases). The sequence came from an adult with diffuse large B cell lymphoma. Some clones in this sample may be carry-over from other donors' samples. In nucleotides, the CDR3 is TGTGCCATCAGTAGACAGGTTTCTAACTATGGCTACACCTTC. Its protein is CAISRQVSNYGYTF.